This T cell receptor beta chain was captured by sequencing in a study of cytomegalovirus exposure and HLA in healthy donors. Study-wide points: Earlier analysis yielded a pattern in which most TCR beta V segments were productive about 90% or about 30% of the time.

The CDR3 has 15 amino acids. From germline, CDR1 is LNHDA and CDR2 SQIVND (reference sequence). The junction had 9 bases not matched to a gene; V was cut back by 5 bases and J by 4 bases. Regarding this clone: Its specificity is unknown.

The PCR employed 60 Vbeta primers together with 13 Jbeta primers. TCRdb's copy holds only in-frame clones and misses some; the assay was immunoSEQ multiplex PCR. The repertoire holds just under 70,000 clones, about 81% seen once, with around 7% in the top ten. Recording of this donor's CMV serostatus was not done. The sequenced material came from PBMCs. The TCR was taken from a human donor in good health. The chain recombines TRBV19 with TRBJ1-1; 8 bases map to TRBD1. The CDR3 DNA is TGTGCCAGTAGTCCGTCGGACAGGGCGGTCACTGAAGCTTTCTTT. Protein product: CASSPSDRAVTEAFF.